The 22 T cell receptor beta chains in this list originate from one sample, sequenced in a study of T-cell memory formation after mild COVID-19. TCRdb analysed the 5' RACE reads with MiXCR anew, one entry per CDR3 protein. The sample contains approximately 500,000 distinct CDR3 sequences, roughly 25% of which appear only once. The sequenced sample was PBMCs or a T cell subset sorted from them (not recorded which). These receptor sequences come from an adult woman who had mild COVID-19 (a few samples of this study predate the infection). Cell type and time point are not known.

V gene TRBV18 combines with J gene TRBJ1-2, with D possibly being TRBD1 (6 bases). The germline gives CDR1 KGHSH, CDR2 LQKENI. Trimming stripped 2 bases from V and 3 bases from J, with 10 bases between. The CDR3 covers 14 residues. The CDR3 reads CASSPKRQDYGYTF. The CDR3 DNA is TGTGCCAGCTCACCAAAGAGACAGGACTATGGCTACACCTTC.

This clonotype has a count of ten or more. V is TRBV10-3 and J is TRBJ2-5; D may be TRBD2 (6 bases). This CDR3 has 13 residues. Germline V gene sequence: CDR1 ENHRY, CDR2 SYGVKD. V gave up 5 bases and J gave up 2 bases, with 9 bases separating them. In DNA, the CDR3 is TGTGCCATCAGTTGGAGGGAGCAAGAGACCCAGTACTTC. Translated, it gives CAISWREQETQYF.

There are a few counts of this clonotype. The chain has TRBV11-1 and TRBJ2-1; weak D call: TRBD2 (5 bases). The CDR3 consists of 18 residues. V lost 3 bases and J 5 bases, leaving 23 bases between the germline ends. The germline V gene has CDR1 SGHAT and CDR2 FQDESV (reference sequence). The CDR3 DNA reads TGTGCCAGCAGCTTTAATCGCCATGGGCCAGCGGAAAACAATGAGCAGTTCTTC. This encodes CASSFNRHGPAENNEQFF.

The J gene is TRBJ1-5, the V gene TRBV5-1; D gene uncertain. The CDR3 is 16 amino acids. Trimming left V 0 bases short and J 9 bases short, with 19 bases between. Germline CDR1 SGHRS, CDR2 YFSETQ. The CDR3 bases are TGCGCCAGCAGCTTGGCCTCGGAATCTAAAGCGGGGCCCCAGCATTTT. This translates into CASSLASESKAGPQHF.

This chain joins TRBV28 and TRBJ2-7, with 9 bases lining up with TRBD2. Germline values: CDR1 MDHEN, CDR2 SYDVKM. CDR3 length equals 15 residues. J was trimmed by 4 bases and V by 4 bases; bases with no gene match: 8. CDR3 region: CASSSIAAGGYEQYF. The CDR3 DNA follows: TGTGCCAGCAGTTCTATAGCAGCGGGAGGTTACGAGCAGTACTTC. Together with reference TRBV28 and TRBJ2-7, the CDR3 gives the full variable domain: DVKVTQSSRYLVKRTGEKVFLECVQDMDHENMFWYRQDPGLGLRLIYFSYDVKMKEKGDIPEGYSVSREKKERFSLILESASTNQTSMYLCASSSIAAGGYEQYFGPGTRLTVT.

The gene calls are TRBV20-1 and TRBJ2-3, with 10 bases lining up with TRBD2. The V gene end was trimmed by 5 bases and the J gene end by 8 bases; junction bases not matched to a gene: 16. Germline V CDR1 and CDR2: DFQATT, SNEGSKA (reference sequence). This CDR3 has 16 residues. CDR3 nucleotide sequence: TGCAGTGCTCTGCAAAGTAGCGGGGGGATTTCGGGTACGCAGTATTTT. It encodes CSALQSSGGISGTQYF.

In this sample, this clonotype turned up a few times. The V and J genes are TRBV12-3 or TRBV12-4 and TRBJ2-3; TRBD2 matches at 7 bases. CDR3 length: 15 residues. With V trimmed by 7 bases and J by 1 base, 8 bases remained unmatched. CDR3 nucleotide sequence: TGTGCCAGCATTAATCTAGCGGAACGCACAGATACGCAGTATTTT. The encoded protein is CASINLAERTDTQYF.

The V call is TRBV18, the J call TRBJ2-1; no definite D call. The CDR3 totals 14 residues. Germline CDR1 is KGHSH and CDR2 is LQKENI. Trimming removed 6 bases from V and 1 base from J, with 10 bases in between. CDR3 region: CASSDIISYNEQFF. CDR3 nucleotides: TGTGCCAGCTCCGATATAATTTCCTACAATGAGCAGTTCTTC.

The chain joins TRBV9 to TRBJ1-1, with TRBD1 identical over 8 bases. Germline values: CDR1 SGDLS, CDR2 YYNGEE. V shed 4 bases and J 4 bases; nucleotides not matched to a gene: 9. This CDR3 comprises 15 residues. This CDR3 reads CASSPQGAVGTEAFF. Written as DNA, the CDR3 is TGTGCCAGCAGCCCCCAGGGGGCAGTGGGCACTGAAGCTTTCTTT.

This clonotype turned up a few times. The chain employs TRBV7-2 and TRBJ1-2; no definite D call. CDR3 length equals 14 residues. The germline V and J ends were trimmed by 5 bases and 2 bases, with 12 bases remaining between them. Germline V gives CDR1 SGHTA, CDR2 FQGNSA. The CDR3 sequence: CASSPDVTNYGYTF. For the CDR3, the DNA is TGTGCCAGCAGCCCAGACGTCACCAACTATGGCTACACCTTC.

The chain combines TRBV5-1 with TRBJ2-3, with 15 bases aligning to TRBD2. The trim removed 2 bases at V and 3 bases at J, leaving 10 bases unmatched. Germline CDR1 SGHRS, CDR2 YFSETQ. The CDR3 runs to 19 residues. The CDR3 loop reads CASSFTPGLAGGLTDTQYF. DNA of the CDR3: TGCGCCAGCAGCTTCACCCCCGGACTAGCGGGGGGGCTGACAGATACGCAGTATTTT.

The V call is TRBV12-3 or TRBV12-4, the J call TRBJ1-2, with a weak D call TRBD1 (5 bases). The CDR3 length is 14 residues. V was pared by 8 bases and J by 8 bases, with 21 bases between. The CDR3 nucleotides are TGTGCCAGCTCGATGACCAGGGATCCCGAGGGCTACACCTTC. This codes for CASSMTRDPEGYTF.

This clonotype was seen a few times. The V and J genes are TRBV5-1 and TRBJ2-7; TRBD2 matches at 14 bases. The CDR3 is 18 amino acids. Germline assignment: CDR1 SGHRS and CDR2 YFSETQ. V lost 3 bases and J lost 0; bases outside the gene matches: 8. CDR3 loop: CASSSAWTSGGNSYEQYF. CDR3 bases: TGCGCCAGCAGCTCCGCTTGGACTAGCGGGGGGAACTCCTACGAGCAGTACTTC.

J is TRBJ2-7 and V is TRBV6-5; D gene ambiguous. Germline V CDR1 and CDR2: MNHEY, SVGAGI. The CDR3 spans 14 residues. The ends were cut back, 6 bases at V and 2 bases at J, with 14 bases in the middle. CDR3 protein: CASRGQVKTYEQYF. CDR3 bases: TGTGCCAGCAGAGGCCAGGTCAAGACCTACGAGCAGTACTTC.

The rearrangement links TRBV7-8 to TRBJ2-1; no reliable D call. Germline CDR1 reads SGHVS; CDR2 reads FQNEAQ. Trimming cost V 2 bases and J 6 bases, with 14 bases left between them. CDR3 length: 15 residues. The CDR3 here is CASSLSALGSNEQFF. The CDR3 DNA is TGTGCCAGCAGCTTATCAGCATTAGGAAGCAATGAGCAGTTCTTC.

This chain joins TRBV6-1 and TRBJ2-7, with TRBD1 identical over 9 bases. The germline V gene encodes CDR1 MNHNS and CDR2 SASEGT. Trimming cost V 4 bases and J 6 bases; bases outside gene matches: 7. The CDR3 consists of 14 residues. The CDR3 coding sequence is TGTGCCAGCAGTGTTGTAGGGACAGGGATCGAGCAGTACTTC. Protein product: CASSVVGTGIEQYF.

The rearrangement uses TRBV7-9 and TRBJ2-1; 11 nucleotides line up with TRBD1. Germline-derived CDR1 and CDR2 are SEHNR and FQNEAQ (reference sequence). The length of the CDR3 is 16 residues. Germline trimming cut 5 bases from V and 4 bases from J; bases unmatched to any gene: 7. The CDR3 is CASSRRTGGSYNEQFF. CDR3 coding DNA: TGTGCCAGCAGCCGGAGGACAGGGGGCTCGTACAATGAGCAGTTCTTC.

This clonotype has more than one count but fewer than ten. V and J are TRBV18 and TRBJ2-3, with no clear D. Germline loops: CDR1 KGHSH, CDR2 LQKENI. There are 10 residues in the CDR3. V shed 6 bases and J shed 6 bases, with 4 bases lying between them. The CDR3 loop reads CASSRDTQYF. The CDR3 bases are TGTGCCAGCTCTCGGGATACGCAGTATTTT.

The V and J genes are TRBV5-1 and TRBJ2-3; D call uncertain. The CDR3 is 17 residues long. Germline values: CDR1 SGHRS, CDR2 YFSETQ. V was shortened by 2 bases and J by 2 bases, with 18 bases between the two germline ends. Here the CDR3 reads CASSFPDPRSATDTQYF. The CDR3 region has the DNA TGCGCCAGCAGCTTCCCGGACCCACGGTCTGCCACAGATACGCAGTATTTT. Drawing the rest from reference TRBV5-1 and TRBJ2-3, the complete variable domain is KAGVTQTPRYLIKTRGQQVTLSCSPISGHRSVSWYQQTPGQGLQFLFEYFSETQRNKGNFPGRFSGRQFSNSRSEMNVSTLELGDSALYLCASSFPDPRSATDTQYFGPGTRLTVL.

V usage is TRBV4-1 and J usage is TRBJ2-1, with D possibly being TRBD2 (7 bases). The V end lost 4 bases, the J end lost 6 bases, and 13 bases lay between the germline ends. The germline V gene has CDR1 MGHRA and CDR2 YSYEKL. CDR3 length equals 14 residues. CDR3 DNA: TGCGCCAGCAGCCCAGGGGAGGGAGCCAATGAGCAGTTCTTC. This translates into CASSPGEGANEQFF.

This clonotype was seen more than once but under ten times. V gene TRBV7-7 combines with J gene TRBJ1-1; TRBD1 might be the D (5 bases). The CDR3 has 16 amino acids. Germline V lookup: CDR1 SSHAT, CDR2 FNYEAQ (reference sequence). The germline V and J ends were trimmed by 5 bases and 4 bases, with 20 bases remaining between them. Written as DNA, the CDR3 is TGTGCCAGCAGCCGAATTTCTGAAGCAGGGAGCACTGAAGCTTTCTTT. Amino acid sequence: CASSRISEAGSTEAFF.

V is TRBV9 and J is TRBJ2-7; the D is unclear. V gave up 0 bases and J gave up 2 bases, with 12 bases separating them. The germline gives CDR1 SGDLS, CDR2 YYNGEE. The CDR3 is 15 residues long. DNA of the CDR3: TGTGCCAGCAGCGTAGGCACAGCGCTCCCCTACGAGCAGTACTTC. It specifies CASSVGTALPYEQYF.